These 12 T cell receptor beta chains originate from one sample sequenced in a study of human T cells and chemical hapten exposure. Time point denoted: patch test 2, 6 weeks after DPC sensitization. This sample's treatment: therapeutic diphenylcyclopropenone sensitization with weekly scalp DPC. Using its own MiXCR run on the RACE reads, TCRdb lists one record per CDR3 protein. The repertoire holds some 350,000 distinct CDR3 sequences, with roughly 6% as singletons. This sample comprised whole blood, obtained in connection with sensitization to the hapten diphenylcyclopropenone (DPC). Receptor source: a woman younger than 30 with alopecia areata. Some clones in this sample may be carry-over from other donors' samples.

This clonotype turned up a few times. The J gene is TRBJ1-5, the V gene TRBV20-1, with a weak D call TRBD1 (6 bases). The V gene lost 3 bases and the J gene lost 2 bases, with 14 bases spanning the gap. The V gene's germline CDR1 is DFQATT and CDR2 SNEGSKA (reference sequence). This CDR3 spans 15 amino acids. CDR3 sequence reads: CSASVSRGGNQPQHF. CDR3 bases: TGCAGTGCTAGCGTGAGCAGGGGTGGCAATCAGCCCCAGCATTTT.

This clonotype was found a few times. The chain combines TRBV6-5 with TRBJ2-7; 9 bases line up with TRBD1. The CDR3 contains 14 residues. Losses at the gene ends were 5 bases for V and 2 bases for J; bases not matched to a gene: 4. Germline V gene data show CDR1 as MNHEY and CDR2 as SVGAGI. The CDR3 region has the DNA TGTGCCAGCAGTAACCGGGACAGGGCCTACGAGCAGTACTTC. This gives the protein CASSNRDRAYEQYF.

This clonotype was seen ten or more times. The chain employs TRBV5-7 and TRBJ1-6; D is unclear. TRBV5-7 qualifies as an ORF whose function is uncertain. The CDR3 runs to 11 residues. V was clipped by 9 bases and J by 10 bases, with 11 bases between them. This CDR3 reads CAIPGRSPLHF. CDR3 nucleotide sequence: TGTGCCATCCCAGGCCGGTCACCCCTCCACTTT.

The chain combines TRBV18 with TRBJ1-1; no definite D call. Trimming removed 8 bases at V and 3 bases at J, with 13 bases between. The CDR3 runs 13 residues. The germline V gene has CDR1 KGHSH and CDR2 LQKENI. The CDR3 spells CASRLTPDTEAFF. The CDR3 bases are TGTGCCAGCCGACTCACTCCAGACACTGAAGCTTTCTTT.

This clonotype has a count of ten or more. The chain joins TRBV20-1 to TRBJ2-2; no reliable D call. The CDR3 has 12 amino acids. The germline V gene encodes CDR1 DFQATT and CDR2 SNEGSKA (reference sequence). Trimming took off 4 bases at V and 7 bases at J, with 10 bases between the two ends. The CDR3 reads CSAIQVDGELFF. The CDR3 region has the DNA TGCAGTGCTATTCAGGTGGACGGGGAGCTGTTTTTT.

This clonotype appeared many times. CDR3 sequence: CASKTAFRDGYTF. As DNA, the CDR3 is TGTGCCAGCAAGACCGCCTTCAGGGATGGCTACACCTTC. The chain combines TRBV6-2 or TRBV6-3 with TRBJ1-2, with D possibly being TRBD1 (5 bases). Germline values: CDR1 MNHEY, CDR2 SVGEGT. CDR3 length: 13 amino acids. Trimming cost V 7 bases and J 6 bases, with 15 bases left between them.

The rearrangement links TRBV7-9 to TRBJ2-1; D not certain. This CDR3 is 13 amino acids long. The germline CDR1 and CDR2 sequences are SEHNR and FQNEAQ (reference sequence). V was trimmed by 5 bases and J by 6 bases, leaving 11 bases between them. The chain's CDR3 is CASSGSPVNEQFF. The CDR3, as DNA: TGTGCCAGCAGCGGATCGCCGGTCAATGAGCAGTTCTTC.

V usage is TRBV5-7 and J usage is TRBJ2-7; D uncertain. TRBV5-7 is labeled an ORF, and its function is uncertain. Trimming stripped 2 bases from V and 3 bases from J, with 15 bases between. The CDR3 has 15 amino acids. In nucleotides, the CDR3 is TGTGCCAGCAGCTTTCGACTTAAAGTCCACTACGAGCAGTACTTC. As protein: CASSFRLKVHYEQYF.

V is TRBV6-1 and J is TRBJ2-3, with 12 positions matching TRBD2. CDR1 MNHNS and CDR2 SASEGT come from the germline V gene. The CDR3 is 14 residues long. V shed 11 bases and J 1 base; nucleotides not matched to a gene: 4. DNA for the CDR3: TGTGCCGCAAGACTAGCGGGGGGCACAGATACGCAGTATTTT. It yields the protein CAARLAGGTDTQYF.

This clonotype was found many times. The V gene is TRBV28, the J gene TRBJ1-5; D not resolved. The CDR3 covers 14 residues. Germline CDR1 reads MDHEN; CDR2 reads SYDVKM. V lost 3 bases and J 3 bases, leaving 9 bases between the germline ends. The CDR3 reads CASSFILDNQPQHF. The CDR3 bases are TGTGCCAGCAGTTTTATTTTAGACAATCAGCCCCAGCATTTT.

CDR3 residues: CASSWQDLLDEQFF. The CDR3, as DNA: TGCGCCAGCAGCTGGCAAGATCTTCTCGATGAGCAGTTCTTC. The chain recombines TRBV5-1 with TRBJ2-1, with no clear D. This CDR3 spans 14 amino acids. Looked up from germline, CDR1 is SGHRS and CDR2 is YFSETQ. The V and J ends lost 3 bases and 8 bases respectively, with 15 bases between them.

The V gene is TRBV5-1, the J gene TRBJ1-5; TRBD1 matches at 8 bases. Per germline, CDR1 SGHRS and CDR2 YFSETQ. The CDR3 contains 15 residues. V gave up 0 bases and J gave up 6 bases; unmatched junction bases: 5. The CDR3 DNA is TGCGCCAGCAGCTTGGGAGGGACAGGTCTTCAGCCCCAGCATTTT. It translates to CASSLGGTGLQPQHF.